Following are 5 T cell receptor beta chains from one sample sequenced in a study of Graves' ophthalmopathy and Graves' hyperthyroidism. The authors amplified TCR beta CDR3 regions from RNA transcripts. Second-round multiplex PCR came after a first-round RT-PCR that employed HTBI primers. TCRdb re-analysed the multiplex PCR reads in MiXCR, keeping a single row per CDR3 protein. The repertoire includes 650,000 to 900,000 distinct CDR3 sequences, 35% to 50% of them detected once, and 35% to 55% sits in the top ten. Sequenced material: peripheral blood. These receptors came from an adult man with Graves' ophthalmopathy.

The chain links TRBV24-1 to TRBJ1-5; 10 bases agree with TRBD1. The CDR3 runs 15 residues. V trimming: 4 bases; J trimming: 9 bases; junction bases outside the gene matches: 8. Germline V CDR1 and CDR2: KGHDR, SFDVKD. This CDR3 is CATSDPGTGAGPQHF. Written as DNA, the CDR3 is TGTGCCACCAGTGACCCAGGGACAGGGGCCGGGCCCCAGCATTTT.

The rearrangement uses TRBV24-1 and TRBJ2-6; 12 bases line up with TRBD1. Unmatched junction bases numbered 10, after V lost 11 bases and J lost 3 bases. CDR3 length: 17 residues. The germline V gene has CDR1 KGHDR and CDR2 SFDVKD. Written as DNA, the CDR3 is TGTGCCAGCAGGCCCCGGGACAGGGGGCTTGGGGCCAACGTCCTGACTTTC. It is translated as CASRPRDRGLGANVLTF.

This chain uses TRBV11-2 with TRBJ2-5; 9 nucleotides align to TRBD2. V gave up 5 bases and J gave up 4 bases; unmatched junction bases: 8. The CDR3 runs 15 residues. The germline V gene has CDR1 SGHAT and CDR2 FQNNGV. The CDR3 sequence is CASSGGPSGTETQYF. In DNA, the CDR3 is TGTGCCAGCAGCGGAGGGCCTAGCGGGACAGAGACCCAGTACTTC. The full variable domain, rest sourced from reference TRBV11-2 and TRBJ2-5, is EAGVAQSPRYKIIEKRQSVAFWCNPISGHATLYWYQQILGQGPKLLIQFQNNGVVDDSQLPKDRFSAERLKGVDSTLKIQPAKLEDSAVYLCASSGGPSGTETQYFGPGTRLLVL.

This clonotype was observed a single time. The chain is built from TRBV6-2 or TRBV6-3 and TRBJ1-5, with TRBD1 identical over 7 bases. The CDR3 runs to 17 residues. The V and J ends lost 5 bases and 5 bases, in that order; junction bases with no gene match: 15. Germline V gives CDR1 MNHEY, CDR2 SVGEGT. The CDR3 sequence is CASSLGTVLPAYQPQHF. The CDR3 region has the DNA TGTGCCAGCAGTCTCGGGACAGTGCTCCCCGCCTATCAGCCCCAGCATTTT.

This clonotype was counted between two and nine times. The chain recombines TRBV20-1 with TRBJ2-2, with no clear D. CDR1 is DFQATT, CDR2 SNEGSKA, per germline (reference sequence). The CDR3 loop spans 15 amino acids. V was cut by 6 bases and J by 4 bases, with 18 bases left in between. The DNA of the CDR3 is TGCAGTGCCTCAAGTCCCGTTACCGGCACCGGGGAGCTGTTTTTT. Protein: CSASSPVTGTGELFF.